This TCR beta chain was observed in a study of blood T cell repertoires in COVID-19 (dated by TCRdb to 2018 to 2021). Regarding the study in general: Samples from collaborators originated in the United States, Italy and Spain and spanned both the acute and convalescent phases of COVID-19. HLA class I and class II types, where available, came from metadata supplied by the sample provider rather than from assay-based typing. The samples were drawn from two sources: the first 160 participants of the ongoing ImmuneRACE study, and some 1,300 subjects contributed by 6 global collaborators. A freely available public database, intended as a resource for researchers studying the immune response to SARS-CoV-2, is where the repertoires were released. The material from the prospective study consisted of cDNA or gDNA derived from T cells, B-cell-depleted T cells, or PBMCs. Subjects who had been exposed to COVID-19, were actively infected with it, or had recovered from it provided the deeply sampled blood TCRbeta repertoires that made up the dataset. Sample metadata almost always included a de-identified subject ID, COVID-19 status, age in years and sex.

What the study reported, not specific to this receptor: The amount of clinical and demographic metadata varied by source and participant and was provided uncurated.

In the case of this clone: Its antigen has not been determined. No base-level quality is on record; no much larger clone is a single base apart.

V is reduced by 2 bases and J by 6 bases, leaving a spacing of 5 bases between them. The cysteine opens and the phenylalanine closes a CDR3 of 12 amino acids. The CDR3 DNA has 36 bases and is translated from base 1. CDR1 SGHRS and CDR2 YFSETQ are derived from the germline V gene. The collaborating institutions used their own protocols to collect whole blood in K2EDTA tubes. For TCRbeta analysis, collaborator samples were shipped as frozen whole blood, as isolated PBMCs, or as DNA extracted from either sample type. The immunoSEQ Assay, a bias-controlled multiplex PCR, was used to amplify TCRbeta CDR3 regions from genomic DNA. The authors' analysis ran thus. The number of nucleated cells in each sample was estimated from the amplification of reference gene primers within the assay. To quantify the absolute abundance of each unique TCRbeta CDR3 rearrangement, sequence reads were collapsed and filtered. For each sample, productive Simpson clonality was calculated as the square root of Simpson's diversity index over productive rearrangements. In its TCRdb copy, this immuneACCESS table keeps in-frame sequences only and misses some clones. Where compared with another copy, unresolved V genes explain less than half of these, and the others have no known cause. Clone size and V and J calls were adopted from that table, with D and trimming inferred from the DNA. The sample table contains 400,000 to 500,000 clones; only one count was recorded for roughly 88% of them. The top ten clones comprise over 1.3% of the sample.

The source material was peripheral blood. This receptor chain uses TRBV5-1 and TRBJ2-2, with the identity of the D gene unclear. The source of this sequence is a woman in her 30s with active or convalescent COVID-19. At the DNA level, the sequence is TGCGCCAGCAGCTTCACGGCCGGGGAGCTGTTTTTT. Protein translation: CASSFTAGELFF.